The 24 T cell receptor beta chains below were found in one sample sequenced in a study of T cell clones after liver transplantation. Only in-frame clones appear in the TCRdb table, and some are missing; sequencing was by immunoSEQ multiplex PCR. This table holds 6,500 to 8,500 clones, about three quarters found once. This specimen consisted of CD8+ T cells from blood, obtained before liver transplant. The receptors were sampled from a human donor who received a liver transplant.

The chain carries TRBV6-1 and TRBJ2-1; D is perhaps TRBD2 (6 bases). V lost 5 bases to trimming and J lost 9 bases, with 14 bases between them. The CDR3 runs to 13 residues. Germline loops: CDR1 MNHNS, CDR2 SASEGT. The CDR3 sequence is CASSLYWEAEQFF. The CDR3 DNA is TGTGCCAGCAGTCTGTATTGGGAGGCTGAGCAGTTCTTC.

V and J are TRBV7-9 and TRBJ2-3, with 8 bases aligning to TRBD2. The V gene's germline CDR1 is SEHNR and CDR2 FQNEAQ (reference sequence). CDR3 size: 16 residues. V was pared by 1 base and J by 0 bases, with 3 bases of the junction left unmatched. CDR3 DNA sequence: TGTGCCAGCAGCTTAGTAGCGGGGTTAAGCACAGATACGCAGTATTTT. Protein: CASSLVAGLSTDTQYF.

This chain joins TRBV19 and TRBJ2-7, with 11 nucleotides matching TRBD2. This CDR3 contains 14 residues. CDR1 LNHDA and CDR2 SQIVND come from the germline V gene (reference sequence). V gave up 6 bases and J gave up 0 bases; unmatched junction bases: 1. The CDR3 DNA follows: TGTGCCAGTAGGACTAGCGGGACCTCCTACGAGCAGTACTTC. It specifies CASRTSGTSYEQYF.

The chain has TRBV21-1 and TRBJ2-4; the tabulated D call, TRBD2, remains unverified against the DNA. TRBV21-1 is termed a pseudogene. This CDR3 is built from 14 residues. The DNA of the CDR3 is TGTGCCAGCAGCAAAAGGCCTAAGGAGTACATTCAGTACTTC. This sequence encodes CASSKRPKEYIQYF.

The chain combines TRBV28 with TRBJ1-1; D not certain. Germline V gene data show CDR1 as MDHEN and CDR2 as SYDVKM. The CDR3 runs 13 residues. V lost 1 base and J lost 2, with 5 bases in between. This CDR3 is CASSLSLNTEAFF. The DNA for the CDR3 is TGTGCCAGCAGTTTATCCCTTAACACTGAAGCTTTCTTT.

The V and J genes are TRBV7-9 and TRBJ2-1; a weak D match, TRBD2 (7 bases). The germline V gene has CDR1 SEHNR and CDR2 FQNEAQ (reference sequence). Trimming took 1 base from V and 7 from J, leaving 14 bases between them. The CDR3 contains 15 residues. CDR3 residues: CASSLVRERGNEQFF. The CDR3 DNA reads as TGTGCCAGCAGCTTAGTGCGGGAGAGGGGGAATGAGCAGTTCTTC. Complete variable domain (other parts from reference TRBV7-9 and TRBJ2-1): DTGVSQNPRHKITKRGQNVTFRCDPISEHNRLYWYRQTLGQGPEFLTYFQNEAQLEKSRLLSDRFSAERPKGSFSTLEIQRTEQGDSAMYLCASSLVRERGNEQFFGPGTRLTVL.

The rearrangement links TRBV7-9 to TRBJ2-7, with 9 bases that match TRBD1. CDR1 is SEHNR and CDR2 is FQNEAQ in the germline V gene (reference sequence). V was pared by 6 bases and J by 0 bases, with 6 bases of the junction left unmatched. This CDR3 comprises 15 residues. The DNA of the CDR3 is TGTGCCAGCAGTTCCGGGACAGGGAGCTCCTACGAGCAGTACTTC. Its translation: CASSSGTGSSYEQYF.

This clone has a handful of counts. In DNA, the CDR3 is TGTGCCAGCAGCCCAGAACTAAGACAGAAAAACATTCAGTACTTC. This gives the protein CASSPELRQKNIQYF. The chain uses TRBV6-5 and TRBJ2-4; TRBD1 might be the D (5 bases). Germline V gene sequence: CDR1 MNHEY, CDR2 SVGAGI. The CDR3 is made up of 15 amino acids. Trimming shortened V by 6 bases and J by 4 bases, and 16 bases separated the two germline ends.

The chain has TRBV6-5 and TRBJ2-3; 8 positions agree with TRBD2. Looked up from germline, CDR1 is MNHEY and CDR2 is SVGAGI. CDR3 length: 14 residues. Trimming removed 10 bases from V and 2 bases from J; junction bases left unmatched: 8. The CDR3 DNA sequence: TGTGCCACCAGGGCGGGGGGCTACACAGATACGCAGTATTTT. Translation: CATRAGGYTDTQYF.

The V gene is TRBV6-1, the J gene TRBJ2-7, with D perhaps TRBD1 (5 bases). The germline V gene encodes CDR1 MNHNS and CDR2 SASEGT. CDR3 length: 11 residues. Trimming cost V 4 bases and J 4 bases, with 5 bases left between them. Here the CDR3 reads CASSGTYEQYV. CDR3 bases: TGTGCCAGCAGTGGGACATACGAGCAGTACGTC.

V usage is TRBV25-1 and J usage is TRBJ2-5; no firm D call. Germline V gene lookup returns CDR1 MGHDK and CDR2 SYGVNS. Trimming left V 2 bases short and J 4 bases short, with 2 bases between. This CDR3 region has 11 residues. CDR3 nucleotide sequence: TGTGCCAGCAGTGAAGGAGAGACCCAGTACTTC. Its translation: CASSEGETQYF.

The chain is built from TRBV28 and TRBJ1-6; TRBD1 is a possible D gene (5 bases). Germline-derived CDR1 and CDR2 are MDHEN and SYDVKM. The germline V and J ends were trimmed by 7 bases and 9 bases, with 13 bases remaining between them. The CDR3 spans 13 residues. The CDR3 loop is CASTPGGSSPLHF. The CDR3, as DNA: TGTGCCAGCACCCCGGGGGGGAGTTCACCCCTCCACTTT. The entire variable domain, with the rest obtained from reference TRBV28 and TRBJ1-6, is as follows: DVKVTQSSRYLVKRTGEKVFLECVQDMDHENMFWYRQDPGLGLRLIYFSYDVKMKEKGDIPEGYSVSREKKERFSLILESASTNQTSMYLCASTPGGSSPLHFGNGTRLTVT.

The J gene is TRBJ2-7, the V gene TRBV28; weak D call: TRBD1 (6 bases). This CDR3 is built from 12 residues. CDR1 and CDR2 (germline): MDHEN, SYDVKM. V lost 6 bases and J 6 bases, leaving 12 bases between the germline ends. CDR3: CASSLGQPEQYF. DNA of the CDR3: TGTGCCAGCAGCCTCGGACAGCCCGAGCAGTACTTC.

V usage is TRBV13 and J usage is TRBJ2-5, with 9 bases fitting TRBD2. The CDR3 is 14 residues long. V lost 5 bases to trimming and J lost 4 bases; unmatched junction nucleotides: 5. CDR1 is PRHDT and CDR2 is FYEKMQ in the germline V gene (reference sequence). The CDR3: CASSVSGGVETQYF. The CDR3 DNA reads TGTGCCAGCAGCGTTAGCGGGGGCGTAGAGACCCAGTACTTC.

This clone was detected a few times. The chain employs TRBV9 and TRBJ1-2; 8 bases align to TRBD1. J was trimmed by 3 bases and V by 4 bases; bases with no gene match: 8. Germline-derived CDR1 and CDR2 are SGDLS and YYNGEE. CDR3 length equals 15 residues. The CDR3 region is CASSPRTGTDYGYTF. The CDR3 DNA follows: TGTGCCAGCAGCCCCCGGACAGGGACGGACTATGGCTACACCTTC.

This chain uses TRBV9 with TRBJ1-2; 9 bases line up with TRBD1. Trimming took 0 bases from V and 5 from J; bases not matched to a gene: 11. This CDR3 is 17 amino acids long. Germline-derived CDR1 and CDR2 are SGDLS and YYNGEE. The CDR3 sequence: CASSVGRRGDREYGYTF. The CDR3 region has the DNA TGTGCCAGCAGCGTAGGCCGCCGTGGGGACAGGGAATATGGCTACACCTTC.

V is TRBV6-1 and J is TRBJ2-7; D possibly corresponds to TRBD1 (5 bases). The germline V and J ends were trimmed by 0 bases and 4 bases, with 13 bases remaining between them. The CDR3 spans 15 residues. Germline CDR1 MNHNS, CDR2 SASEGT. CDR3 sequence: CASSEAIVTDYEQYF. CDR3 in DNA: TGTGCCAGCAGTGAAGCGATTGTGACAGATTACGAGCAGTACTTC.

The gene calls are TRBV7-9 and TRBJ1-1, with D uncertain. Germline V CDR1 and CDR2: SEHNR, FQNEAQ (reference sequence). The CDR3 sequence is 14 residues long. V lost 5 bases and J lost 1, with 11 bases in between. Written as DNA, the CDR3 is TGTGCCAGCAGCCCGAGCGAAAGGAACACTGAAGCTTTCTTT. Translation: CASSPSERNTEAFF.

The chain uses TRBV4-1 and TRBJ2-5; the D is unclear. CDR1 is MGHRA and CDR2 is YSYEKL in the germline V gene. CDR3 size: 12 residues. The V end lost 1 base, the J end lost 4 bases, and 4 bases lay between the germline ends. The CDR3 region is CASSQGGETQYF. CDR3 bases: TGCGCCAGCAGCCAAGGTGGAGAGACCCAGTACTTC.

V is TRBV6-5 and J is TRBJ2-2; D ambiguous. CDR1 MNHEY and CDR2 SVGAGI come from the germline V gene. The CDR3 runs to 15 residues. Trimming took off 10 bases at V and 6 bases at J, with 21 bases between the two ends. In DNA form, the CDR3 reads TGTGCCACCACGGTGGACCCAGCCCAGTCCGGGGAGCTGTTTTTT. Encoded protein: CATTVDPAQSGELFF.

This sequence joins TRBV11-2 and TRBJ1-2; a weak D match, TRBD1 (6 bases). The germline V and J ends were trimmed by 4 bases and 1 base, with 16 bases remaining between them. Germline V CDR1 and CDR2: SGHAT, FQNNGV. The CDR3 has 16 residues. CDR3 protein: CASSSGGAGINYGYTF. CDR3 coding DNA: TGTGCCAGCAGCTCTGGGGGGGCAGGGATTAACTATGGCTACACCTTC. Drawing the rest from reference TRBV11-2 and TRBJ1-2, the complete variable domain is EAGVAQSPRYKIIEKRQSVAFWCNPISGHATLYWYQQILGQGPKLLIQFQNNGVVDDSQLPKDRFSAERLKGVDSTLKIQPAKLEDSAVYLCASSSGGAGINYGYTFGSGTRLTVV.

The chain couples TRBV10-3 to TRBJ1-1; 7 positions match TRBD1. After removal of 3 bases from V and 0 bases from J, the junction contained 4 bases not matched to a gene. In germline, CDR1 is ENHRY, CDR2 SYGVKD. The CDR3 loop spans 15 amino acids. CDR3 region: CAISEVGGLNTEAFF. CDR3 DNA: TGTGCCATCAGTGAAGTAGGGGGCCTGAACACTGAAGCTTTCTTT.

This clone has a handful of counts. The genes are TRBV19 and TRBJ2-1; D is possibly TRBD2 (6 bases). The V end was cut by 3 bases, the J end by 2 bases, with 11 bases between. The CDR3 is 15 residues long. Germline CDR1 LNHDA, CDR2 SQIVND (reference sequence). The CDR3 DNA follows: TGTGCCAGTAGTATCCTAGCGTCCACCTACAATGAGCAGTTCTTC. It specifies CASSILASTYNEQFF.

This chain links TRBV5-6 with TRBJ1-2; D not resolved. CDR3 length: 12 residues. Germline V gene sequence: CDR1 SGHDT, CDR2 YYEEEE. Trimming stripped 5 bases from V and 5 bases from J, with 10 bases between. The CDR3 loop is CASSSRRYGYTF. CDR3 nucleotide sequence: TGTGCCAGCAGTTCACGACGGTATGGCTACACCTTC.